This T cell receptor (beta chain) is drawn from a study of control samples from healthy donors and cancer patients. TCRdb's table, derived via immunoSEQ multiplex PCR, lists solely in-frame clones and lacks some. The table has about 100,000 clones, around 90% seen once. From germline, CDR1 is SGHTA and CDR2 FQGTGA. This CDR3 has 13 amino acids. The V end lost 4 bases, the J end lost 7 bases, and 13 bases lay between the germline ends. The receptor was isolated from a man aged 25 to 40 in good health. The chain uses TRBV7-3 and TRBJ2-5; D is ambiguous. The material sequenced was blood. In DNA, the CDR3 is TGTGCCAGCAGCTCAACCGCACCCGGGACCCAGTACTTC. It translates to CASSSTAPGTQYF. The full variable domain, in which reference TRBV7-3 and TRBJ2-5 provide the parts outside the CDR3, is GAGVSQTPSNKVTEKGKYVELRCDPISGHTALYWYRQSLGQGPEFLIYFQGTGAADDSGLPNDRFFAVRPEGSVSTLKIQRTERGDSAVYLCASSSTAPGTQYFGPGTRLLVL.